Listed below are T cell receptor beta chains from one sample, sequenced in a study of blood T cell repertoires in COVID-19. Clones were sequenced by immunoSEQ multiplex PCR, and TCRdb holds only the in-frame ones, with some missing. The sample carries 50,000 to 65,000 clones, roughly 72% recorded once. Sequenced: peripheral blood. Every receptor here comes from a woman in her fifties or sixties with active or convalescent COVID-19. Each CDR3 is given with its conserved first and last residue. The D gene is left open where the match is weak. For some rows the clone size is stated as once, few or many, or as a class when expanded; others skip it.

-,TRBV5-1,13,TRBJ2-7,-,CASSLWGDYEQYF,TGCGCCAGCAGCTTGTGGGGCGACTACGAGCAGTACTTC
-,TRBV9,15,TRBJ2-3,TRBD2,CASSPSGLSTDTQYF,TGTGCCAGCAGCCCTAGCGGTCTGAGCACAGATACGCAGTATTTT
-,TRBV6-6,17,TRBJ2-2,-,CASSPNSWDTLTGELFF,TGTGCCAGCAGTCCAAACAGTTGGGACACCCTAACCGGGGAGCTGTTTTTT
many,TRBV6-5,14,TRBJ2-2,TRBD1,CASSRTGEVGELFF,TGTGCCAGCAGCCGGACAGGGGAGGTCGGGGAGCTGTTTTTT
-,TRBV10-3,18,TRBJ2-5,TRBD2,CAISRGTSGRGYQETQYF,TGTGCCATCAGTCGTGGGACTAGCGGGAGGGGGTACCAAGAGACCCAGTACTTC
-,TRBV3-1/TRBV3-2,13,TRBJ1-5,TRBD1,CASSLQGGQPQHF,TGTGCCAGCAGCTTACAGGGGGGTCAGCCCCAGCATTTT
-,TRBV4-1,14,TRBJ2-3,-,CASSQTANTDTQYF,TGCGCCAGCAGCCAAACAGCTAACACAGATACGCAGTATTTT
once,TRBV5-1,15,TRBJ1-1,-,CASSLIQGSGTEAFF,TGCGCCAGCAGCTTAATACAGGGCTCTGGCACTGAAGCTTTCTTT
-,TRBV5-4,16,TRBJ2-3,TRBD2,CASSSGLADGTDTQYF,TGTGCCAGCAGCTCCGGACTAGCCGACGGTACAGATACGCAGTATTTT
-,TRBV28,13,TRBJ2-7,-,CASSLQGLGEQYF,TGTGCCAGCAGCCTACAGGGTTTGGGCGAGCAGTACTTC